This TCR beta chain is from a study of cytomegalovirus exposure and HLA in healthy donors. Study-wide context: Caucasian-associated ancestry cluster membership applied to about 83% of a few hundred genotyped donors.

Trimming at V came to 5 bases and at J to 4 bases, leaving 4 bases not matched to a gene. Germline V gene lookup returns CDR1 MRHNA and CDR2 SNTAGT. This CDR3 region has 13 residues. With regard to this clone: Its antigen remains unidentified.

Findings of the study overall: Evidence from a later analysis indicated that most CMV-associated TCR beta chains looked HLA-restricted. The only immune exposure information that was available was CMV serostatus. Versus the approximately 670-donor mean, an Asian-associated ancestry cluster reportedly showed fewer N-insertions in a later analysis.

The PCR employed 60 Vbeta primers together with 13 Jbeta primers. Sequencing was performed with immunoSEQ multiplex PCR; in TCRdb, only in-frame clones are kept and a portion is missing. The table lists about 120,000 clones, 74% of them singletons. The V call is TRBV6-4, the J call TRBJ1-1; 7 nucleotides line up with TRBD1. Sequenced: PBMCs. The sequence was collected from a man aged 25 to 40 in good health and CMV-seropositive. The CDR3 nucleotides read TGTGCCAGCAGTCCGGACAGGTCCACTGAAGCTTTCTTT. It encodes CASSPDRSTEAFF.